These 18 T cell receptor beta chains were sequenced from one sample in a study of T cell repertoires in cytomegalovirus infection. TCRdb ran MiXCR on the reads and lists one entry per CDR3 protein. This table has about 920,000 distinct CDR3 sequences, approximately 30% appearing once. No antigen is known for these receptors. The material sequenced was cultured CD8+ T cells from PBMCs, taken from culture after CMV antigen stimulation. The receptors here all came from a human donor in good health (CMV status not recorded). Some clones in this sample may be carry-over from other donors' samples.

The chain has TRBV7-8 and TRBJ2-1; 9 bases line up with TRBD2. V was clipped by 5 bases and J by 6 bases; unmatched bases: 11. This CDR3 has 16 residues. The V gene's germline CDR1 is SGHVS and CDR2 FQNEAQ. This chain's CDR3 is CASSPPSGLAVNEQFF. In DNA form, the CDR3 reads TGTGCCAGCAGCCCCCCGTCGGGACTAGCAGTCAATGAGCAGTTCTTC.

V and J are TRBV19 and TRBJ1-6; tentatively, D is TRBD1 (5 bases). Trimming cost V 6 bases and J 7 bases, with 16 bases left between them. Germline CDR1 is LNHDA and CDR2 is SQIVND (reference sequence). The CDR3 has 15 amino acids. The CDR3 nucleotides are TGTGCCAGTAGCCTAGGAGAGGGGCGAAATTCACCCCTCCACTTT. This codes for CASSLGEGRNSPLHF.

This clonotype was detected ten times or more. The CDR3 region is CASSLNGGARAGELFF. The CDR3 DNA follows: TGTGCCAGCAGCTTAAATGGGGGGGCGAGAGCCGGGGAGCTGTTTTTT. V and J are TRBV7-2 and TRBJ2-2; a possible D gene is TRBD2 (7 bases). V was shortened by 2 bases and J by 6 bases, with 16 bases between the two germline ends. This CDR3 spans 16 amino acids. Germline assignment: CDR1 SGHTA and CDR2 FQGNSA. The full variable domain, in which reference TRBV7-2 and TRBJ2-2 provide the parts outside the CDR3, is GAGVSQSPSNKVTEKGKDVELRCDPISGHTALYWYRQSLGQGLEFLIYFQGNSAPDKSGLPSDRFSAERTGGSVSTLTIQRTQQEDSAVYLCASSLNGGARAGELFFGEGSRLTVL.

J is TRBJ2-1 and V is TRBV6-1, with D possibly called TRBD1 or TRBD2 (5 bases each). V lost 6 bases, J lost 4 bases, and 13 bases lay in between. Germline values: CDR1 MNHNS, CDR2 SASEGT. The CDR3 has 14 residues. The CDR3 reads CASRDKRLYNEQFF. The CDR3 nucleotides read TGTGCCAGCAGGGACAAGCGACTATACAATGAGCAGTTCTTC.

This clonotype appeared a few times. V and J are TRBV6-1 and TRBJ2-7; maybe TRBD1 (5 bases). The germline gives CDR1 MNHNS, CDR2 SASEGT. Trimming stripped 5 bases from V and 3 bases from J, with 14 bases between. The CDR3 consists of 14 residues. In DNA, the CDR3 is TGTGCCAGCAGTCGCAGGGTTCAGGGCTACGAGCAGTACTTC. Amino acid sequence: CASSRRVQGYEQYF.

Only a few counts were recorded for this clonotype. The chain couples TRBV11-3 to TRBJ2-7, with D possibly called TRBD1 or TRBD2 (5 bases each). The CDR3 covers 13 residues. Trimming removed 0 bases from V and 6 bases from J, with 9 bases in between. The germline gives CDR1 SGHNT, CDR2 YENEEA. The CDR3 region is CASSLDGGGEQYV. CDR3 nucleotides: TGTGCCAGCAGCTTAGATGGGGGTGGCGAGCAGTACGTC.

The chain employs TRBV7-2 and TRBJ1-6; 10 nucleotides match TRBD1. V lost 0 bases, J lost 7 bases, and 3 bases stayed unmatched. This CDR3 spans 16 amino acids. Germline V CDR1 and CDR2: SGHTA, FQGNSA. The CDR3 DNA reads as TGTGCCAGCAGCTTAGCGGGACAGGGGACCAATTCACCCCTCCACTTT. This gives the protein CASSLAGQGTNSPLHF.

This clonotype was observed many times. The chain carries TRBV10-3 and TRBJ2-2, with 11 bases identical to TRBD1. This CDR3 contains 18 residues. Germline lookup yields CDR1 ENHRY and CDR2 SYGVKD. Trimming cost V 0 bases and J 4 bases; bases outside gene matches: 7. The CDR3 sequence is CAISESGQGGPGTGELFF. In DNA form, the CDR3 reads TGTGCCATCAGTGAGTCGGGACAGGGGGGTCCCGGCACCGGGGAGCTGTTTTTT.

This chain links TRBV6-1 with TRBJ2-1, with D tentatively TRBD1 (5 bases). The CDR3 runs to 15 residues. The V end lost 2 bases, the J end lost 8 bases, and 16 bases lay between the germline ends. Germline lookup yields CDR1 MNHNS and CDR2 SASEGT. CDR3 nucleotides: TGTGCCAGCAGTGAACCCCAGGGATGGGTTTATGAGCAGTTCTTC. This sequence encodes CASSEPQGWVYEQFF.

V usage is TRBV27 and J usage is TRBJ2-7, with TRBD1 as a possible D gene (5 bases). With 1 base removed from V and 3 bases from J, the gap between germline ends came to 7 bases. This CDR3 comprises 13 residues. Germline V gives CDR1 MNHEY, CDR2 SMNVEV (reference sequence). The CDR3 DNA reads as TGTGCCAGCAGTTTATTCAGGGACTACGAGCAGTACTTC. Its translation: CASSLFRDYEQYF.

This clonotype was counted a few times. The CDR3 DNA reads TGTGCCAGCAGCTCCGGACAGGGGGCGCCGGAGACCCAGTACTTC. It encodes CASSSGQGAPETQYF. The chain recombines TRBV7-9 with TRBJ2-5; 11 bases map to TRBD1. The CDR3 extends over 15 amino acids. The V gene's germline CDR1 is SEHNR and CDR2 FQNEAQ (reference sequence). Germline trimming cut 4 bases from V and 5 bases from J; bases unmatched to any gene: 6.

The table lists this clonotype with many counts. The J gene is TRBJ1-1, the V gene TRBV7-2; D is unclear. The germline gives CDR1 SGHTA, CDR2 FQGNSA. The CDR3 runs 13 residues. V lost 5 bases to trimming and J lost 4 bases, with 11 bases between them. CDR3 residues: CASSNYYGTEAFF. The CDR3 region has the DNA TGTGCCAGCAGCAATTATTACGGCACTGAAGCTTTCTTT.

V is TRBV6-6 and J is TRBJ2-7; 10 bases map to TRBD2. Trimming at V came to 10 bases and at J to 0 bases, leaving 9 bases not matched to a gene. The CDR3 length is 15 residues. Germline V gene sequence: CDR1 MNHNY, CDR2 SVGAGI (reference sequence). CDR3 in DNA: TGTGCCAACACAAAACTAGCGGGGAACTCCTACGAGCAGTACTTC. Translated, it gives CANTKLAGNSYEQYF.

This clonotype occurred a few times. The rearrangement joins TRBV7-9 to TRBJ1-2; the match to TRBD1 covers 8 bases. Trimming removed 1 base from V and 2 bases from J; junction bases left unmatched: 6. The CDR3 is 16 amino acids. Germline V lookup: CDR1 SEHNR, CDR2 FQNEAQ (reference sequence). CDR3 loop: CASSLDGQGENYGYTF. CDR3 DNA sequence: TGTGCCAGCAGCTTAGATGGACAGGGCGAAAACTATGGCTACACCTTC.

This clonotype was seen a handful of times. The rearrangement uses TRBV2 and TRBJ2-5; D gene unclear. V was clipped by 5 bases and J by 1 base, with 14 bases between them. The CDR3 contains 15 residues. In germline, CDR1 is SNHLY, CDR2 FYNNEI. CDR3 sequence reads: CASSYANPSQETQYF. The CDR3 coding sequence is TGTGCCAGCAGTTATGCCAACCCCAGCCAAGAGACCCAGTACTTC. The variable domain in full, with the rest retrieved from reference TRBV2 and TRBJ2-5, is EPEVTQTPSHQVTQMGQEVILRCVPISNHLYFYWYRQILGQKVEFLVSFYNNEISEKSEIFDDQFSVERPDGSNFTLKIRSTKLEDSAMYFCASSYANPSQETQYFGPGTRLLVL.

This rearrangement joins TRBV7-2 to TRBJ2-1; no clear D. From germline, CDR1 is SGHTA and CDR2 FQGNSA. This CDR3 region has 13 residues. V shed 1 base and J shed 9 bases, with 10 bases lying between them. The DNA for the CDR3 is TGTGCCAGCAGCTTAGACAGTTATGGTGAGCAGTTCTTC. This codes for CASSLDSYGEQFF.

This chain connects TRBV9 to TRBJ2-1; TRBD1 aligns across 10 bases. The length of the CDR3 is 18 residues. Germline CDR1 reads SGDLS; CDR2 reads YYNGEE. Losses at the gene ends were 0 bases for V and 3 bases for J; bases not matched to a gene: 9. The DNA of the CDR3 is TGTGCCAGCAGCGTAGAGGGGAGGGGACAGGGGTTCTACAATGAGCAGTTCTTC. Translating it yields CASSVEGRGQGFYNEQFF.

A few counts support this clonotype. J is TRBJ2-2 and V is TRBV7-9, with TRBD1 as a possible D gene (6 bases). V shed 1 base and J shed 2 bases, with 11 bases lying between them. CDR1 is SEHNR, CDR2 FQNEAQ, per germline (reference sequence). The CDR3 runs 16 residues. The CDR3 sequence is CASSLDLGANTGELFF. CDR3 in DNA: TGTGCCAGCAGCTTAGATTTGGGGGCCAACACCGGGGAGCTGTTTTTT.